The 19 T cell receptor beta chains reported below all come from one sample, sequenced in a study of cytomegalovirus exposure and HLA in healthy donors. 60 Vbeta and 13 Jbeta primers were used in PCR. Some clones are missing from TCRdb's copy, which holds only in-frame ones; the method was immunoSEQ multiplex PCR. Of 110,000 or so clones detected, over 65% appear once; the ten largest clones hold 7% to 10%. The sequenced sample was PBMCs. These receptor sequences come from a man between 35 and 55 years old in good health and CMV-seropositive.

The gene calls are TRBV13 and TRBJ2-5; TRBD2 matches 8 bases. Germline loops: CDR1 PRHDT, CDR2 FYEKMQ (reference sequence). J was trimmed by 4 bases and V by 0 bases; bases with no gene match: 4. The CDR3 has 15 amino acids. CDR3 residues: CASSLGLRGGETQYF. Written as DNA, the CDR3 is TGTGCCAGCAGCTTAGGCCTCCGGGGGGGAGAGACCCAGTACTTC.

The chain recombines TRBV4-2 with TRBJ2-2; possibly TRBD2 for D (5 bases). The CDR3 runs to 18 residues. V was pared by 1 base and J by 0 bases, with 15 bases between. Germline CDR1 and CDR2: LGHNA and YNFKEQ. Here the CDR3 DNA reads TGTGCCAGCAGCCAAGGAATCTCCGAGGGCGCGAACACCGGGGAGCTGTTTTTT. This sequence encodes CASSQGISEGANTGELFF.

The genes are TRBV6-5 and TRBJ2-1, with 7 bases fitting TRBD1. The CDR3 has 15 residues. Germline assignment: CDR1 MNHEY and CDR2 SVGAGI. Trimming took 6 bases from V and 8 from J; bases not matched to a gene: 13. CDR3 residues: CASSSGQLAGHEQFF. The CDR3 DNA follows: TGTGCCAGCAGCTCGGGACAGCTTGCCGGGCATGAGCAGTTCTTC.

The J gene is TRBJ2-1, the V gene TRBV6-1; 7 bases line up with TRBD1. This CDR3 comprises 11 residues. V lost 10 bases, J lost 4 bases, and 1 base stayed unmatched. Germline V gives CDR1 MNHNS, CDR2 SASEGT. The CDR3 sequence: CATGQYNEQFF. CDR3 sequence (DNA): TGTGCCACGGGACAGTACAATGAGCAGTTCTTC.

The chain couples TRBV7-9 to TRBJ2-1; D is ambiguous. This CDR3 has 15 amino acids. V was clipped by 1 base and J by 0 bases, with 7 bases between them. CDR1 is SEHNR, CDR2 FQNEAQ, per germline (reference sequence). This chain's CDR3 is CASSLEDSSYNEQFF. For the CDR3, the DNA is TGTGCCAGCAGCTTAGAAGATAGCTCCTACAATGAGCAGTTCTTC.

This clone has more than one count but fewer than ten. V usage is TRBV4-3 and J usage is TRBJ2-1, with a possible D match to TRBD1 (5 bases). Looked up from germline, CDR1 is LGHNA and CDR2 is YSLEER. The CDR3 spans 15 residues. Trimming pared 0 bases from V and 2 bases from J, leaving 8 bases between. The CDR3 nucleotides are TGCGCCAGCAGCCAAGAAACAGGTACCTACAATGAGCAGTTCTTC. Protein product: CASSQETGTYNEQFF.

For this clone: Distinct nucleotide sequences in the sample also encode this CDR3. This chain joins TRBV7-2 and TRBJ1-3; TRBD1 agrees at 9 bases. The J segment lost 3 bases and the V segment lost 5 bases, leaving 5 bases of the junction unmatched. The CDR3 sequence is 15 residues long. From germline, CDR1 is SGHTA and CDR2 FQGNSA. CDR3 amino acids: CASSQPGQGGNTIYF. The DNA for the CDR3 is TGTGCCAGCAGCCAACCGGGACAGGGTGGAAACACCATATATTTT.

The rearrangement links TRBV7-6 to TRBJ2-7, with D perhaps TRBD1 (5 bases). Germline CDR1 reads SGHVS; CDR2 reads FNYEAQ. Trimming took off 5 bases at V and 1 base at J, with 15 bases between the two ends. The CDR3 has 15 amino acids. The CDR3 region has the DNA TGTGCCAGCAGCCCACTGGGGCAGAATTCCTACGAGCAGTACTTC. This encodes CASSPLGQNSYEQYF.

This clone was picked up a small number of times. V gene TRBV27 combines with J gene TRBJ1-2, with D perhaps TRBD1 (6 bases). Per germline, CDR1 MNHEY and CDR2 SMNVEV (reference sequence). This CDR3 has 18 amino acids. V shed 2 bases and J shed 4 bases, with 23 bases lying between them. The DNA for the CDR3 is TGTGCCAGCAGTTTAAGCGGCAGGGGCTTCGGGGTCATCTATGGCTACACCTTC. Protein: CASSLSGRGFGVIYGYTF.

V usage is TRBV30 and J usage is TRBJ1-6; D is ambiguous. The length of the CDR3 is 15 residues. Germline CDR1 GTSNPN, CDR2 SVGIG (reference sequence). Trimming removed 0 bases at V and 4 bases at J, with 10 bases between. CDR3 in DNA: TGTGCCTGGAGTGTACCAGGAGGGTATAATTCACCCCTCCACTTT. As protein: CAWSVPGGYNSPLHF. Full variable domain (missing parts from reference TRBV30 and TRBJ1-6): SQTIHQWPATLVQPVGSPLSLECTVEGTSNPNLYWYRQAAGRGLQLLFYSVGIGQISSEVPQNLSASRPQDRQFILSSKKLLLSDSGFYLCAWSVPGGYNSPLHFGNGTRLTVT.

As for this clone: This CDR3 is also generated by other DNA sequences in the sample. The J gene is TRBJ2-3, the V gene TRBV2; 14 bases align to TRBD2. V dropped 4 bases and J dropped 1; count of bases not matched to a gene: 10. Germline V gives CDR1 SNHLY, CDR2 FYNNEI. CDR3 length: 19 residues. The CDR3 sequence is CASSVPTSGRDARTDTQYF. The CDR3 DNA follows: TGTGCCAGCAGTGTACCGACTAGCGGGAGGGACGCACGCACAGATACGCAGTATTTT.

The CDR3 here is CASSAASSYNSPLHF. CDR3 in DNA: TGTGCCAGCAGCGCAGCGAGCTCCTATAATTCACCCCTCCACTTT. V usage is TRBV9 and J usage is TRBJ1-6; D uncertain. This CDR3 has 15 amino acids. Germline CDR1 SGDLS, CDR2 YYNGEE. V was trimmed by 3 bases and J by 0 bases, leaving 7 bases between them.

The rearrangement links TRBV18 to TRBJ2-7, with a weak D call TRBD2 (6 bases). Per germline, CDR1 KGHSH and CDR2 LQKENI. V dropped 3 bases and J dropped 3 bases, with 15 bases sitting between them. This CDR3 is 15 amino acids long. CDR3 coding DNA: TGTGCCAGCTCACCCAGGGCTAGCGCTAACTACGAGCAGTACTTC. Translating it yields CASSPRASANYEQYF.

There are a few counts of this clone. The CDR3 spells CASSPADSPEKLFF. The CDR3 DNA reads as TGTGCCAGCAGCCCCGCAGACTCCCCAGAGAAACTGTTTTTT. This chain links TRBV5-6 with TRBJ1-4; D gene unclear. Per the germline V gene, CDR1 is SGHDT and CDR2 is YYEEEE. Deletions cut 4 bases from V and 11 bases from J, with 18 bases between. The CDR3 sequence is 14 residues long. The full variable domain, its missing parts supplied by reference TRBV5-6 and TRBJ1-4, is DAGVTQSPTHLIKTRGQQVTLRCSPKSGHDTVSWYQQALGQGPQFIFQYYEEEERQRGNFPDRFSGHQFPNYSSELNVNALLLGDSALYLCASSPADSPEKLFFGSGTQLSVL.

This clone was picked up one time. Distinct nucleotide sequences in the sample also encode this CDR3. J is TRBJ2-7 and V is TRBV6-6, with TRBD2 matching over 10 bases. Trimming took 2 bases from V and 5 from J; bases not matched to a gene: 6. CDR3 length: 15 residues. Per the germline V gene, CDR1 is MNHNY and CDR2 is SVGAGI (reference sequence). As DNA, the CDR3 is TGTGCCAGCAGTTACGTGAGGCTAGCGGGAGACGAGCAGTACTTC. Its protein product is CASSYVRLAGDEQYF.

V gene TRBV5-4 combines with J gene TRBJ2-7, with unresolved D. Trimming pared 4 bases from V and 2 bases from J, leaving 13 bases between. CDR3 size: 14 residues. Germline V gene lookup returns CDR1 SGHNT and CDR2 YYREEE (reference sequence). The DNA of the CDR3 is TGTGCCAGCAGCCAGACATCAACCCCCTACGAGCAGTACTTC. Translated, it gives CASSQTSTPYEQYF. Using reference TRBV5-4 and TRBJ2-7 for the parts outside the CDR3, the full variable domain is ETGVTQSPTHLIKTRGQQVTLRCSSQSGHNTVSWYQQALGQGPQFIFQYYREEENGRGNFPPRFSGLQFPNYSSELNVNALELDDSALYLCASSQTSTPYEQYFGPGTRLTVT.

V and J are TRBV7-2 and TRBJ2-7; 11 positions match TRBD2. The CDR3 is 15 residues long. Germline V gene sequence: CDR1 SGHTA, CDR2 FQGNSA. V was clipped by 2 bases and J by 3 bases; unmatched bases: 3. This CDR3 is CASSLLAGGLYEQYF. The CDR3 nucleotides are TGTGCCAGCAGCTTACTAGCGGGAGGTCTCTACGAGCAGTACTTC.

The chain has TRBV7-9 and TRBJ1-2; D may be TRBD1 (5 bases). The CDR3 length is 14 residues. The V gene's germline CDR1 is SEHNR and CDR2 FQNEAQ (reference sequence). The V gene lost 5 bases and the J gene lost 7 bases, with 17 bases spanning the gap. The CDR3 loop reads CASSPQAGMGGYTF. CDR3 coding DNA: TGTGCCAGCAGCCCCCAAGCAGGGATGGGTGGCTACACCTTC.

This clone has just a few counts. This chain connects TRBV30 to TRBJ2-1, with 9 positions matching TRBD2. This CDR3 is 13 amino acids long. The germline V gene has CDR1 GTSNPN and CDR2 SVGIG (reference sequence). V lost 7 bases to trimming and J lost 9 bases; unmatched junction nucleotides: 10. This CDR3 reads CALAGVVKSEQFF. The DNA of the CDR3 is TGTGCCTTAGCGGGAGTGGTGAAGAGTGAGCAGTTCTTC.